These 25 T cell receptor beta chains came from one sample sequenced in a study of OX40 agonist ivuxolimab in advanced cancers. Generated by immunoSEQ multiplex PCR, the TCRdb table keeps only in-frame clones and is missing some. The sample shows 57,000 or so clones, approximately 90% of them seen only once. Sample: CD4+ or CD8+ T cells sorted from blood, taken in a trial of the OX40 agonist ivuxolimab. These TCRs come from an adult with an advanced solid tumor such as melanoma, head and neck, liver or kidney cancer.

The rearrangement joins TRBV5-1 to TRBJ2-1, with TRBD2 identical over 11 bases. The ends lost 4 bases at V and 8 bases at J; junction bases unmatched: 14. Looked up from germline, CDR1 is SGHRS and CDR2 is YFSETQ. This CDR3 is built from 17 residues. The CDR3 reads CASSVVAGGLSVDEQFF. CDR3 sequence (DNA): TGCGCCAGCAGCGTAGTAGCGGGGGGGCTGTCTGTGGATGAGCAGTTCTTC. Full variable domain (rest looked up from reference TRBV5-1 and TRBJ2-1): KAGVTQTPRYLIKTRGQQVTLSCSPISGHRSVSWYQQTPGQGLQFLFEYFSETQRNKGNFPGRFSGRQFSNSRSEMNVSTLELGDSALYLCASSVVAGGLSVDEQFFGPGTRLTVL.

The V gene is TRBV20-1, the J gene TRBJ2-1; D not certain. CDR1 and CDR2 from the germline V gene are DFQATT and SNEGSKA (reference sequence). The CDR3 is made up of 11 amino acids. The V gene lost 5 bases and the J gene lost 2 bases, with 4 bases spanning the gap. The CDR3 nucleotides read TGCAGTGCTGACACCTACAATGAGCAGTTCTTC. Translated, it gives CSADTYNEQFF.

V gene TRBV5-8 combines with J gene TRBJ1-1; no clear D gene. V dropped 1 base and J dropped 0 bases, with 7 bases sitting between them. Per the germline V gene, CDR1 is SGHTS and CDR2 is YDEGEE. CDR3 size: 14 residues. The CDR3 here is CASSLIPMNTEAFF. As DNA, the CDR3 is TGTGCCAGCAGCTTGATCCCCATGAACACTGAAGCTTTCTTT.

The V gene is TRBV11-2, the J gene TRBJ2-2; no clear D. This CDR3 contains 13 residues. Germline loops: CDR1 SGHAT, CDR2 FQNNGV. Trimming removed 7 bases from V and 3 bases from J, with 9 bases in between. This CDR3 is CASNSDYTGELFF. The CDR3 DNA is TGTGCCAGCAACTCAGACTACACCGGGGAGCTGTTTTTT.

The CDR3 region is CAWSVTADNQPQHF. CDR3 coding DNA: TGTGCCTGGAGTGTAACGGCCGACAATCAGCCCCAGCATTTT. The chain uses TRBV30 and TRBJ1-5; D unclear. V lost 0 bases and J 3 bases, leaving 9 bases between the germline ends. The CDR3 loop spans 14 amino acids. The germline V gene encodes CDR1 GTSNPN and CDR2 SVGIG (reference sequence). Looking up the rest from reference TRBV30 and TRBJ1-5 gives the full variable domain: SQTIHQWPATLVQPVGSPLSLECTVEGTSNPNLYWYRQAAGRGLQLLFYSVGIGQISSEVPQNLSASRPQDRQFILSSKKLLLSDSGFYLCAWSVTADNQPQHFGDGTRLSIL.

This chain uses TRBV12-5 with TRBJ2-5, with TRBD2 as a possible D gene (7 bases). The CDR3 totals 14 residues. Germline V lookup: CDR1 LGHNT, CDR2 FRNRAP. The V end was cut by 6 bases, the J end by 5 bases, with 16 bases between. The CDR3 DNA reads TGTGCTAGTGGACCAGCCCGGGGGGCCGAGACCCAGTACTTC. Amino acid sequence: CASGPARGAETQYF.

This clone occurred a few times. The V and J genes are TRBV11-2 and TRBJ2-7; 11 nucleotides match TRBD2. The CDR3 covers 16 residues. The germline V gene has CDR1 SGHAT and CDR2 FQNNGV. Unmatched junction bases numbered 3, after V lost 0 bases and J lost 2 bases. Here the CDR3 reads CASSLDTSGGPYEQYF. In DNA, the CDR3 is TGTGCCAGCAGCTTAGATACTAGCGGGGGACCCTACGAGCAGTACTTC.

V and J are TRBV2 and TRBJ1-1; TRBD1 agrees at 10 bases. There are 14 residues in the CDR3. The junction had 7 bases not matched to a gene; V was cut back by 6 bases and J by 6 bases. Germline V CDR1 and CDR2: SNHLY, FYNNEI. DNA for the CDR3: TGTGCCAGCAGAGGACAGGGGGTGAATGCTGAAGCTTTCTTT. Its translation is CASRGQGVNAEAFF.

The rearrangement links TRBV5-1 to TRBJ2-5; 7 positions match TRBD1. After removal of 4 bases from V and 3 bases from J, the junction contained 9 bases not matched to a gene. The CDR3 sequence is 15 residues long. CDR1 SGHRS and CDR2 YFSETQ come from the germline V gene. DNA of the CDR3: TGCGCCAGCAGCGTAGTCCCAGGGGGAGAAGAGACCCAGTACTTC. This gives the protein CASSVVPGGEETQYF.

V and J are TRBV27 and TRBJ1-2, with D perhaps matching TRBD1 (5 bases). The CDR3 loop spans 17 amino acids. With 0 bases removed from V and 2 bases from J, the gap between germline ends came to 16 bases. CDR1 MNHEY and CDR2 SMNVEV come from the germline V gene (reference sequence). In nucleotides, the CDR3 is TGTGCCAGCAGTTTATCCCTGGGGGGAGGAACAAACTATGGCTACACCTTC. Translation: CASSLSLGGGTNYGYTF.

This chain connects TRBV19 to TRBJ1-1; D is unclear. The CDR3 sequence is 14 residues long. The V and J ends lost 5 bases and 0 bases respectively, with 10 bases between them. The V gene's germline CDR1 is LNHDA and CDR2 SQIVND (reference sequence). CDR3 loop: CASSVGRVNTEAFF. CDR3 sequence (DNA): TGTGCCAGTAGTGTAGGGCGGGTGAACACTGAAGCTTTCTTT.

The J gene is TRBJ1-2, the V gene TRBV5-1; no clear D gene. Trimming pared 4 bases from V and 4 bases from J, leaving 11 bases between. This CDR3 spans 13 amino acids. Germline CDR1 is SGHRS and CDR2 is YFSETQ. CDR3 nucleotide sequence: TGCGCCAGCAGCGATACAGAGATCTATGGCTACACCTTC. This codes for CASSDTEIYGYTF.

The CDR3 coding sequence is TGCGCCAGCAGACGAAGTCCGGGGGAGGATCAGCCCCAGCATTTT. Translating it yields CASRRSPGEDQPQHF. The V and J genes are TRBV5-1 and TRBJ1-5; D may be TRBD1 (5 bases). The V gene's germline CDR1 is SGHRS and CDR2 YFSETQ. V was clipped by 5 bases and J by 5 bases, with 17 bases between them. The CDR3 spans 15 residues.

This clone was seen only a few times. Other DNA sequences of this sample code for an identical CDR3. The genes are TRBV7-9 and TRBJ1-1; D is ambiguous. CDR3 length: 15 amino acids. Germline loops: CDR1 SEHNR, CDR2 FQNEAQ (reference sequence). The V end was cut by 1 base, the J end by 0 bases, with 9 bases between. The DNA for the CDR3 is TGTGCCAGCAGCTTAGATGGGTTTATGAACACTGAAGCTTTCTTT. It yields the protein CASSLDGFMNTEAFF.

The chain recombines TRBV29-1 with TRBJ1-1, with D hard to call. Germline-derived CDR1 and CDR2 are SQVTM and ANQGSEA. This CDR3 has 11 amino acids. Trimming removed 4 bases at V and 2 bases at J, with 5 bases between. CDR3 nucleotide sequence: TGCAGCGTTGTCAGTAACACTGAAGCTTTCTTT. Its translation is CSVVSNTEAFF.

The genes are TRBV4-1 and TRBJ2-1, with TRBD2 matching 10 bases. CDR3 length equals 18 residues. Trimming took 1 base from V and 0 from J; bases not matched to a gene: 6. The germline V gene encodes CDR1 MGHRA and CDR2 YSYEKL. CDR3 region: CASSQGPLAGDSYNEQFF. The CDR3, as DNA: TGCGCCAGCAGCCAAGGCCCGCTAGCGGGGGACTCCTACAATGAGCAGTTCTTC.

The chain is built from TRBV4-2 and TRBJ2-5; 8 positions match TRBD1. The CDR3 loop spans 16 amino acids. The trim removed 1 base at V and 11 bases at J, leaving 15 bases unmatched. Germline values: CDR1 LGHNA, CDR2 YNFKEQ. CDR3 DNA: TGTGCCAGCAGCCAAGCGGACAGGGTTTCGTCGAGGGAGCAGTACTTC. Encoded protein: CASSQADRVSSREQYF.

The J gene is TRBJ1-1, the V gene TRBV5-1; D not certain. CDR1 is SGHRS and CDR2 is YFSETQ in the germline V gene. The CDR3 is 14 residues long. Trimming removed 0 bases from V and 0 bases from J, with 6 bases in between. Here the CDR3 DNA reads TGCGCCAGCAGCTTGGCACTACTGAACACTGAAGCTTTCTTT. It yields the protein CASSLALLNTEAFF.

The V and J genes are TRBV5-1 and TRBJ2-6; 9 bases are a match to TRBD1. Germline loops: CDR1 SGHRS, CDR2 YFSETQ. The CDR3 consists of 18 residues. The V and J ends lost 1 base and 0 bases, in that order; junction bases with no gene match: 5. DNA of the CDR3: TGCGCCAGCAGCTTGATGGGACAGGGTTACTCTGGGGCCAACGTCCTGACTTTC. Amino acids: CASSLMGQGYSGANVLTF.

This clone was detected only a few times. This sequence joins TRBV19 and TRBJ1-2, with 7 bases identical to TRBD1. Germline trimming cut 2 bases from V and 4 bases from J; bases unmatched to any gene: 7. CDR3 length equals 15 residues. The V gene's germline CDR1 is LNHDA and CDR2 SQIVND (reference sequence). The CDR3 DNA reads as TGTGCCAGTAGTATACGCCCGGGACAGAGCTATGGCTACACCTTC. It specifies CASSIRPGQSYGYTF. The variable domain in full, with the rest retrieved from reference TRBV19 and TRBJ1-2, is DGGITQSPKYLFRKEGQNVTLSCEQNLNHDAMYWYRQDPGQGLRLIYYSQIVNDFQKGDIAEGYSVSREKKESFPLTVTSAQKNPTAFYLCASSIRPGQSYGYTFGSGTRLTVV.

The J gene is TRBJ2-5, the V gene TRBV11-1, with TRBD1 matching 10 bases. This CDR3 spans 14 amino acids. CDR1 is SGHAT, CDR2 FQDESV, per germline (reference sequence). The trim removed 4 bases at V and 4 bases at J, leaving 3 bases unmatched. The chain's CDR3 is CASSSGQGRETQYF. CDR3 nucleotide sequence: TGTGCCAGCAGCTCGGGACAGGGGCGAGAGACCCAGTACTTC.

The V gene is TRBV14, the J gene TRBJ2-7; TRBD2 matches 9 bases. J gave up 7 bases and V 6 bases, and 10 bases lay outside the gene matches. CDR3 size: 14 residues. The germline V gene encodes CDR1 SGHDN and CDR2 FVKESK. The CDR3 spells CASSLAGPRGEQYF. CDR3 sequence (DNA): TGTGCCAGCAGTCTAGCGGGGCCCCGGGGGGAGCAGTACTTC.

The gene calls are TRBV5-1 and TRBJ2-4; 11 bases map to TRBD2. Germline V gene lookup returns CDR1 SGHRS and CDR2 YFSETQ. With V trimmed by 0 bases and J by 0 bases, 5 bases remained unmatched. The CDR3 sequence is 18 residues long. CDR3 protein: CASSLGRLAGLAKNIQYF. Written as DNA, the CDR3 is TGCGCCAGCAGCTTGGGGCGACTAGCGGGGTTAGCCAAAAACATTCAGTACTTC.

This sequence joins TRBV5-5 and TRBJ2-5; weak D call: TRBD2 (6 bases). Germline V gene lookup returns CDR1 SGHKS and CDR2 YYEKEE (reference sequence). Trimming took off 0 bases at V and 5 bases at J, with 11 bases between the two ends. The CDR3 is 14 residues long. The DNA for the CDR3 is TGTGCCAGCAGCTTGGCGCGGGGTCCGGAGACCCAGTACTTC. Translating it yields CASSLARGPETQYF.

The rearrangement uses TRBV4-2 and TRBJ1-3, with D possibly being TRBD1 (5 bases). V lost 0 bases and J 3 bases, leaving 12 bases between the germline ends. Germline V CDR1 and CDR2: LGHNA, YNFKEQ. The CDR3 is 16 amino acids. The CDR3 region has the DNA TGTGCCAGCAGCCAAGACGTGGGGCCGTATGGAAACACCATATATTTT. Translated: CASSQDVGPYGNTIYF.